This T cell receptor (beta chain) was documented in a study of memory CD4+ T cells and cytomegalovirus serostatus. General observations from the study: Suggested: most of the CMV-linked TCR signature lies in CD4+ memory cells.

Concerning this clone: Its antigen is unidentified.

This CDR3 spans 18 amino acids. Trimming removed 4 bases from V and 2 bases from J; junction bases left unmatched: 12. CDR1 SGHRS and CDR2 YFSETQ come from the germline V gene. The sort gate was single viable CD3+CD4+CD8-CD45RO+ cells for memory CD4+ T cells. CMV serostatus came from serum IgG against pp150, pp28, p38, p52. CD4+ T cells were isolated by positive magnetic selection. In the original workflow: Out-of-frame sequences were removed, leaving about 2,300,000 distinct TCRbeta sequences. Produced via immunoSEQ multiplex PCR; TCRdb's table is partial and in-frame only. V, J and clone size were drawn from that table, and D and trimming were deduced from the DNA. The sample lists nearly 60,000 clones; roughly 81% were seen once.

The sequencing input was memory CD4+ T cells from blood. The sequence derives from an adult in good health and CMV-seronegative. This chain links TRBV5-1 with TRBJ2-2; 9 bases are shared with TRBD1. The CDR3 loop is CASSPVRRDRVNTGELFF. In DNA, the CDR3 is TGCGCCAGCAGCCCGGTACGCCGGGACAGGGTCAACACCGGGGAGCTGTTTTTT.